The rows below give T cell receptor beta chains drawn from one sample of a study of shared clonotypes between healthy human individuals. Profiled with immunoSEQ multiplex PCR; TCRdb holds only in-frame clones, not every one. The sample records millions of clones, roughly 94% being singletons. Sequencing was done on a sample of naive CD4+ T cells sorted from blood. Every receptor here comes from a young man in good health. Each CDR3 is given with its conserved first and last residue. The D gene is left open where the match is weak. For some rows the clone size is stated as once, few or many, or as a class when expanded; others skip it.

once	19	TRBJ2-6	TRBV9	TRBD2	CASSVAKSGRSSGANVLTF	TGTGCCAGCAGCGTAGCTAAGAGCGGGAGAAGCTCTGGGGCCAACGTCCTGACTTTC
-	17	TRBJ1-1	TRBV10-3	TRBD1	CAISERGQAEMNTEAFF	TGTGCCATCAGTGAGCGGGGACAGGCCGAGATGAACACTGAAGCTTTCTTT
-	16	TRBJ2-3	TRBV4-2	TRBD2	CASSPWTSGGGDTQYF	TGTGCCAGCAGCCCTTGGACTAGCGGGGGAGGAGATACGCAGTATTTT
-	15	TRBJ2-7	TRBV19	TRBD1	CASSPDRGMSYEQYF	TGTGCCAGTAGTCCGGACAGGGGGATGTCCTACGAGCAGTACTTC
-	12	TRBJ2-1	TRBV7-9	-	CASSFTDNEQFF	TGTGCCAGCAGCTTTACCGACAATGAGCAGTTCTTC
-	16	TRBJ2-7	TRBV2	TRBD1	CASSYPRDRGTYEQYF	TGTGCCAGCAGCTATCCCCGGGACAGGGGGACCTACGAGCAGTACTTC
-	16	TRBJ2-1	TRBV9	-	CASSARGASDGDEQFF	TGTGCCAGCAGCGCAAGGGGGGCTAGCGATGGGGATGAGCAGTTCTTC
-	15	TRBJ1-1	TRBV7-2	TRBD1	CASRGGGQMNTEAFF	TGTGCCAGCAGGGGCGGGGGACAGATGAACACTGAAGCCTTCTTT
-	13	TRBJ2-7	TRBV21-1	-	CASSKWQPYEQYF	TGTGCCAGCTCCAAATGGCAGCCCTACGAGCAGTACTTC
-	15	TRBJ1-1	TRBV5-6	-	CASSLANRRNTEAFF	TGTGCCAGCAGCTTGGCTAACCGTCGGAACACTGAAGCTTTCTTT
-	14	TRBJ2-2	TRBV2	-	CASTSSGYPGELFF	TGTGCCAGCACCTCAAGCGGTTACCCCGGGGAGCTGTTTTTT
-	15	TRBJ2-7	TRBV18	-	CASSPRAGDSYEQYF	TGTGCCAGCTCACCCAGGGCAGGGGATTCCTACGAGCAGTACTTC
-	16	TRBJ2-7	TRBV5-4	TRBD1	CASNPGGGQGPYEQYF	TGTGCCAGCAACCCCGGGGGAGGACAGGGACCTTACGAGCAGTACTTC
-	14	TRBJ2-3	TRBV18	-	CASSPASGTDTQYF	TGTGCCAGCTCACCTGCTAGCGGCACAGATACGCAGTATTTT
-	14	TRBJ2-7	TRBV9	TRBD1	CASSSDRASYEQYF	TGTGCCAGCAGCTCCGACAGGGCCTCCTACGAGCAGTACTTC
-	15	TRBJ2-1	TRBV5-1	TRBD1	CASSHRDRGDNEQFF	TGCGCCAGCAGCCATCGGGACAGGGGAGACAATGAGCAGTTCTTC
-	15	TRBJ1-2	TRBV2	-	CASSEGASGLYGYTF	TGTGCCAGCAGTGAAGGGGCGAGCGGCCTCTATGGCTACACCTTC
-	15	TRBJ1-2	TRBV6-1	-	CASSETRTGHYGYTF	TGTGCCAGCAGTGAGACCAGAACCGGGCACTATGGCTACACCTTC
-	14	TRBJ2-7	TRBV6-6	TRBD1	CASNFPGGRYEQYF	TGTGCCAGCAACTTCCCAGGGGGCCGCTACGAGCAGTACTTC
-	13	TRBJ1-5	TRBV6-5	-	CASRSWGNQPQHF	TGTGCCAGCAGATCCTGGGGCAATCAGCCCCAGCATTTT
-	16	TRBJ2-1	TRBV11-2	TRBD2	CASSLIRWRGGGEQFF	TGTGCCAGCAGCTTAATTAGATGGCGGGGGGGCGGTGAGCAGTTCTTC
once	14	TRBJ2-3	TRBV19	TRBD1	CASSAQGGTDTQYF	TGTGCCAGTAGTGCCCAGGGGGGCACAGATACGCAGTATTTT
-	13	TRBJ2-7	TRBV6-5	-	CASRLRGQGKQYF	TGTGCCAGCAGGTTGCGGGGGCAGGGTAAGCAGTACTTC
-	11	TRBJ2-5	TRBV20-1	-	CSASGGQTQYF	TGCAGTGCTAGTGGGGGGCAGACCCAGTACTTC
-	14	TRBJ1-4	TRBV27	TRBD1	CASSSGTGIEKLFF	TGTGCCAGCAGTTCGGGGACAGGGATAGAAAAACTGTTTTTT
-	16	TRBJ1-1	TRBV5-4	TRBD1	CASSLPLGQGASEAFF	TGTGCCAGCAGCTTGCCCCTGGGGCAGGGGGCCTCTGAAGCTTTCTTT
-	18	TRBJ1-6	TRBV5-6	-	CASSLGIGLSSYNSPLHF	TGTGCCAGCAGCTTGGGGATAGGGCTTAGCTCCTATAATTCACCCCTCCACTTT
-	15	TRBJ1-1	TRBV4-1	TRBD1	CASSQGQGWNTEAFF	TGCGCCAGCAGCCAGGGACAGGGTTGGAACACTGAAGCTTTCTTT
-	15	TRBJ2-7	TRBV19	TRBD1	CASRSGQGSSYEQYF	TGTGCCAGTAGATCCGGACAGGGAAGCTCCTACGAGCAGTACTTC
-	15	TRBJ1-2	TRBV5-6	TRBD1	CASRRPGQGFYGYTF	TGTGCCAGCAGACGCCCGGGACAGGGGTTCTATGGCTACACCTTC
-	16	TRBJ2-7	TRBV9	TRBD2	CASSPGLAGAPYEQYF	TGTGCCAGCAGCCCCGGGCTAGCGGGGGCTCCCTACGAGCAGTACTTC
-	13	TRBJ1-1	TRBV7-9	-	CASSVVGGTEASF	TGTGCCAGCAGCGTAGTAGGGGGTACTGAAGCTTCCTTT
-	16	TRBJ2-5	TRBV5-1	-	CASSSETANRQETQYF	TGCGCCAGCAGCTCCGAGACTGCAAATCGCCAAGAGACCCAGTACTTC
once	14	TRBJ1-5	TRBV30	TRBD1	CAWSGTGNNQPQHF	TGTGCCTGGAGTGGGACAGGGAACAATCAGCCCCAGCATTTT
-	15	TRBJ1-6	TRBV30	-	CAWGGVGHHNSPLHF	TGTGCCTGGGGAGGGGTGGGACACCATAATTCACCCCTCCACTTT
-	15	TRBJ1-6	TRBV18	TRBD1	CASSPLGTANSPLHF	TGTGCCAGCTCACCCCTCGGGACAGCGAATTCACCCCTCCACTTT
-	14	TRBJ2-7	TRBV5-1	-	CASSQPGGAEEQYF	TGCGCCAGCAGTCAACCTGGCGGCGCTGAAGAGCAGTACTTC